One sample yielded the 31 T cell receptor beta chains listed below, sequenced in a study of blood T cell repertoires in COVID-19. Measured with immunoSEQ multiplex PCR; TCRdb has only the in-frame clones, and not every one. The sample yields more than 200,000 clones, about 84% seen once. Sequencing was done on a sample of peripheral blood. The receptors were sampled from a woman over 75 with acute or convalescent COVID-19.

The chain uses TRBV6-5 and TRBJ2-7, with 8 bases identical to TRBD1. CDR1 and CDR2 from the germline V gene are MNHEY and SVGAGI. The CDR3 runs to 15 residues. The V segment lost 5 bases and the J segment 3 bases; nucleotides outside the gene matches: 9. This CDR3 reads CASSPDRTGLYEQYF. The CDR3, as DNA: TGTGCCAGCAGTCCAGACAGGACAGGGCTCTACGAGCAGTACTTC.

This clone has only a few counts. Written as DNA, the CDR3 is TGTGCCAGCAGCGTAGGACAGCCAGCTTCGCCCCAGCATTTT. It yields the protein CASSVGQPASPQHF. The chain carries TRBV9 and TRBJ1-5; tentative D call: TRBD1 (5 bases). V lost 0 bases, J lost 9 bases, and 13 bases lay in between. The CDR3 is 14 amino acids. Germline assignment: CDR1 SGDLS and CDR2 YYNGEE.

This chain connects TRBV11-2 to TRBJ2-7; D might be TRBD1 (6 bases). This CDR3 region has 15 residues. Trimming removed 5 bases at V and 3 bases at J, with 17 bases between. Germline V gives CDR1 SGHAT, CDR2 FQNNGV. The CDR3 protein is CASSQLLGQRYEQYF. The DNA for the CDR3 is TGTGCCAGCAGCCAATTGCTGGGACAACGCTACGAGCAGTACTTC.

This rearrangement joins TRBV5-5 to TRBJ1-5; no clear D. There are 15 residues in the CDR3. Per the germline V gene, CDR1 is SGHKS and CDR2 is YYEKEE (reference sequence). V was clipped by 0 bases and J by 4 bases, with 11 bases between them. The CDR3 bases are TGTGCCAGCAGCTTGGACAACCGTGAAAATCAGCCCCAGCATTTT. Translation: CASSLDNRENQPQHF. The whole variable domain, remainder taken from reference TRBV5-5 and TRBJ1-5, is DAGVTQSPTHLIKTRGQQVTLRCSPISGHKSVSWYQQVLGQGPQFIFQYYEKEERGRGNFPDRFSARQFPNYSSELNVNALLLGDSALYLCASSLDNRENQPQHFGDGTRLSIL.

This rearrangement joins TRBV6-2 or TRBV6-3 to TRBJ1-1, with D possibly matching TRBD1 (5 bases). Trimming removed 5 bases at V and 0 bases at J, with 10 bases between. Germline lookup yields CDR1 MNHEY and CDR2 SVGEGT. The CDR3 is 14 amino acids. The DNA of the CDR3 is TGTGCCAGCAGTCCACAGGCGTTGAACACTGAAGCTTTCTTT. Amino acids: CASSPQALNTEAFF.

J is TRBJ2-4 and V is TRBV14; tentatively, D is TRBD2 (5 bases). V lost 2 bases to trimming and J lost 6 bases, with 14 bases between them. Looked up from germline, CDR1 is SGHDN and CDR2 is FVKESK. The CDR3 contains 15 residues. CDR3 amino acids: CASSQLPRDSNIQYF. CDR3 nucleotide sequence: TGTGCCAGCAGCCAATTACCCCGGGATTCAAACATTCAGTACTTC.

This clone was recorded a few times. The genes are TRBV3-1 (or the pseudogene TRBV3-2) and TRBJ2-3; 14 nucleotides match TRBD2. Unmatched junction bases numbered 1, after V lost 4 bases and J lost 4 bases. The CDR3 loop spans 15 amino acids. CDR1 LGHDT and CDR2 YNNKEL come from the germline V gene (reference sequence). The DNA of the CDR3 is TGTGCCAGCAGCCGGACTAGCGGGGGGCCAGATACGCAGTATTTT. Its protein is CASSRTSGGPDTQYF.

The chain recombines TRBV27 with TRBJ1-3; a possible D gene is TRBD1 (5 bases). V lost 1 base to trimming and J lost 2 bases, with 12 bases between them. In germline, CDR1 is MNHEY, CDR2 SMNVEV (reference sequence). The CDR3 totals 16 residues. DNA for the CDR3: TGTGCCAGCAGTTTATGGGGGGATGGCCCTGGAAACACCATATATTTT. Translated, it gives CASSLWGDGPGNTIYF.

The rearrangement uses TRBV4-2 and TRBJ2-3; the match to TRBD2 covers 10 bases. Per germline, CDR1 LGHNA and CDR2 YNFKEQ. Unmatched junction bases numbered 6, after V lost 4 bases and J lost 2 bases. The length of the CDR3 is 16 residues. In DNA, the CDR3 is TGTGCCAGCAGCCCTACCGGGACTAGCGACACAGATACGCAGTATTTT. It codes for CASSPTGTSDTDTQYF.

CDR3 nucleotide sequence: TGTGCCAGCAGGGTCCCCGGAGGAAGCGGGGAGCTGTTTTTT. This sequence encodes CASRVPGGSGELFF. The rearrangement links TRBV6-5 to TRBJ2-2; possible D gene TRBD2, 5 bases. Trimming took off 6 bases at V and 7 bases at J, with 15 bases between the two ends. The CDR3 loop spans 14 amino acids. Germline loops: CDR1 MNHEY, CDR2 SVGAGI.

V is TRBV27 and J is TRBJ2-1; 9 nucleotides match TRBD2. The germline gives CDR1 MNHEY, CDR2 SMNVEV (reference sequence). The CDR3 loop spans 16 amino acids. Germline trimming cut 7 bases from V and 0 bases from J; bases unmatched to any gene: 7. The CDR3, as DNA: TGTGCCAGCACCTTTAGCGGGAGCGGCTCCTACAATGAGCAGTTCTTC. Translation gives CASTFSGSGSYNEQFF.

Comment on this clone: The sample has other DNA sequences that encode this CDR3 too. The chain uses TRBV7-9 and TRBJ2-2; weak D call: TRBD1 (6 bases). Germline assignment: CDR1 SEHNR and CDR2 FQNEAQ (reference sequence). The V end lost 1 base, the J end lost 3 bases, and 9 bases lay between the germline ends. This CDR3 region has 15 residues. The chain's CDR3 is CASSLGGTHTGELFF. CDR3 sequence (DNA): TGTGCCAGCAGCTTAGGGGGGACACACACCGGGGAGCTGTTTTTT.

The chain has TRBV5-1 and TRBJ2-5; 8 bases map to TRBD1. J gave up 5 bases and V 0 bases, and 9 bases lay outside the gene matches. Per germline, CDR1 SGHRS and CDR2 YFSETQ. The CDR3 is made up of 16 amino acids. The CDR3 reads CASSLAGRGQEETQYF. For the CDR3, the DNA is TGCGCCAGCAGCTTGGCGGGCAGGGGGCAGGAGGAGACCCAGTACTTC.

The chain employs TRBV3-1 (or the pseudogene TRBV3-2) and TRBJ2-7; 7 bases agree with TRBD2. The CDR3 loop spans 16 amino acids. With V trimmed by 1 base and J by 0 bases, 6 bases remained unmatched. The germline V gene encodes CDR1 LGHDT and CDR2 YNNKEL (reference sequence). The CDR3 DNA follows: TGTGCCAGCAGCCAAGGGGCGCGGGAGAACTCCTACGAGCAGTACTTC. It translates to CASSQGARENSYEQYF.

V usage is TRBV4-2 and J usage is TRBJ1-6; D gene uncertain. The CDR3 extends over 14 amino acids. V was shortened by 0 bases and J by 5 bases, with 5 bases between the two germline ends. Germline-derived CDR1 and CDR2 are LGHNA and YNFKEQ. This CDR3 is CASSQDRNNSPLHF. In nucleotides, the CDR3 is TGTGCCAGCAGCCAAGACAGGAATAATTCACCCCTCCACTTT.

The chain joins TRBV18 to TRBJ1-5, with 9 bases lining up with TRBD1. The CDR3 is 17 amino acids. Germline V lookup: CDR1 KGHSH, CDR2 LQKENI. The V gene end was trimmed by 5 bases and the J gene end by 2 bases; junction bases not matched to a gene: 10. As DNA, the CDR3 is TGTGCCAGCTCAGGCCTCCCGACAGGGGGGGGCAATCAGCCCCAGCATTTT. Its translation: CASSGLPTGGGNQPQHF. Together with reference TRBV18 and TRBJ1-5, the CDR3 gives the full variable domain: NAGVMQNPRHLVRRRGQEARLRCSPMKGHSHVYWYRQLPEEGLKFMVYLQKENIIDESGMPKERFSAEFPKEGPSILRIQQVVRGDSAAYFCASSGLPTGGGNQPQHFGDGTRLSIL.

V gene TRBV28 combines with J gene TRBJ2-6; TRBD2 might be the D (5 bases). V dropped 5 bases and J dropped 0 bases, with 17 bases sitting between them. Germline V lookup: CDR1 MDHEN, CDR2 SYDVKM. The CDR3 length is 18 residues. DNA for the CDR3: TGTGCCAGCAGTCGGGAACTGGCCGGCCCCTCTGGGGCCAACGTCCTGACTTTC. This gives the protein CASSRELAGPSGANVLTF.

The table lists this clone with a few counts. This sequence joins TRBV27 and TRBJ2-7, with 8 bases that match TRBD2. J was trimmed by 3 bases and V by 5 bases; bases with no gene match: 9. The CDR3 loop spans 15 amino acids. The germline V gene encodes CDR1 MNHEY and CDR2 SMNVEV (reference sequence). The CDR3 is CASSPSAAGVYEQYF. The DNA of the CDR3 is TGTGCCAGCAGTCCCTCCGCAGCGGGGGTCTACGAGCAGTACTTC.

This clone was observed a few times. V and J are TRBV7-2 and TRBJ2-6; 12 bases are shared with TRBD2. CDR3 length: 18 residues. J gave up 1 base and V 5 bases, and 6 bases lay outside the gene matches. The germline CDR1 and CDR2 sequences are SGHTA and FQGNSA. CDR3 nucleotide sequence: TGTGCCAGCAGCAAGCGACTAGCGGGGGTGTCTGGGGCCAACGTCCTGACTTTC. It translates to CASSKRLAGVSGANVLTF.

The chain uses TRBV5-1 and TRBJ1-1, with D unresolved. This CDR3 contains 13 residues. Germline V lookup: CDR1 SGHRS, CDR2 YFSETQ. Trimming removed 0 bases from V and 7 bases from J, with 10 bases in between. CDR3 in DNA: TGCGCCAGCAGCTTGGTCGGGGAGGGTGAAGCTTTCTTT. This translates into CASSLVGEGEAFF. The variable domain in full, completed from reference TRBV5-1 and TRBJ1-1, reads KAGVTQTPRYLIKTRGQQVTLSCSPISGHRSVSWYQQTPGQGLQFLFEYFSETQRNKGNFPGRFSGRQFSNSRSEMNVSTLELGDSALYLCASSLVGEGEAFFGQGTRLTVV.

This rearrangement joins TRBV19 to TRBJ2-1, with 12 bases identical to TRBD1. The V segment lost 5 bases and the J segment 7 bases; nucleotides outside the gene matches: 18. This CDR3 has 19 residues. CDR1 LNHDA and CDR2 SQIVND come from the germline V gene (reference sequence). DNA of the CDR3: TGTGCCAGTAGTGATGCGGGGACAGGGGGCCCCTTAGGGGGAAATGAGCAGTTCTTC. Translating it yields CASSDAGTGGPLGGNEQFF.

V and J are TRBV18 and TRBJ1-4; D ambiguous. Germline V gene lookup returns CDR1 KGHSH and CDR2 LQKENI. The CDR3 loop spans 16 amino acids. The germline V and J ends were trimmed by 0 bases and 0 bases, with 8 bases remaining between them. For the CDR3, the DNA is TGTGCCAGCTCACCACCGAACTTTGCAACTAATGAAAAACTGTTTTTT. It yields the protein CASSPPNFATNEKLFF. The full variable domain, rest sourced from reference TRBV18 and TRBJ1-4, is NAGVMQNPRHLVRRRGQEARLRCSPMKGHSHVYWYRQLPEEGLKFMVYLQKENIIDESGMPKERFSAEFPKEGPSILRIQQVVRGDSAAYFCASSPPNFATNEKLFFGSGTQLSVL.

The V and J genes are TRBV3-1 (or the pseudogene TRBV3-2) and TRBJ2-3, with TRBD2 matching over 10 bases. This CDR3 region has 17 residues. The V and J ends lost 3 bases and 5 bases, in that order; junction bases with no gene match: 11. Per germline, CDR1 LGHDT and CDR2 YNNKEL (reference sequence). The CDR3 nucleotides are TGTGCCAGCAGCCACGGGGAGCGGGGGGGCCAGGTAGATACGCAGTATTTT. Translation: CASSHGERGGQVDTQYF.

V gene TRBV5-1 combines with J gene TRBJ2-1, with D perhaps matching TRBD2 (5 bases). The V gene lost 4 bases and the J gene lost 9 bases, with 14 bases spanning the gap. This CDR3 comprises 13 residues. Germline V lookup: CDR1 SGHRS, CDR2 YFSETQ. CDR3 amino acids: CASSTPRGGEQFF. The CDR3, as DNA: TGCGCCAGCAGCACCCCCAGAGGAGGTGAGCAGTTCTTC.

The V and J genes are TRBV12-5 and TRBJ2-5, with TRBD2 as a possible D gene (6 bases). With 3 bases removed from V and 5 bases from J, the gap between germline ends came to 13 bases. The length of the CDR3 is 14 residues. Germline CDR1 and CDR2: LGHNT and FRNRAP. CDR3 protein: CASGFRGMRETQYF. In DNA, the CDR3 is TGTGCTAGTGGTTTCCGGGGGATGAGGGAGACCCAGTACTTC.

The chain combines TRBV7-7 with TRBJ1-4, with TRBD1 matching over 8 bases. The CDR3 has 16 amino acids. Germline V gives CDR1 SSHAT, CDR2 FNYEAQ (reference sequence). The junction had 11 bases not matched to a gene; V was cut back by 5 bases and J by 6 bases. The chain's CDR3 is CASSPIAGQGHEKLFF. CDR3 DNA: TGTGCCAGCAGCCCAATCGCCGGACAGGGTCATGAAAAACTGTTTTTT.

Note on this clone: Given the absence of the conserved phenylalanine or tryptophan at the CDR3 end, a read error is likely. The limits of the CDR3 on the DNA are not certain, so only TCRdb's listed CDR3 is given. This chain's CDR3 is CASSKNLREVL. This chain uses TRBV21-1 with TRBJ2-7; the table's D call of TRBD2 was not tested on the DNA. TRBV21-1 is a pseudogene. The CDR3 has 11 residues if both end residues are counted.

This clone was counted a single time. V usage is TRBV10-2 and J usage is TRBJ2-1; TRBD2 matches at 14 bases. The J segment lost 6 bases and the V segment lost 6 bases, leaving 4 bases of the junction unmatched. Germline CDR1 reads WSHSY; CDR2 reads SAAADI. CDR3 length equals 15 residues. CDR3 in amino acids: CASSEGLAGANEQFF. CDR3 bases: TGCGCCAGCAGCGAGGGACTAGCGGGGGCCAATGAGCAGTTCTTC.

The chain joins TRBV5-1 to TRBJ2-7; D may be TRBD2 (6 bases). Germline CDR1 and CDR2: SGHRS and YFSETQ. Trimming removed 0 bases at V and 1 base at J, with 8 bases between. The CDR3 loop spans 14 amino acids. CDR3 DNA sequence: TGCGCCAGCAGCTTGGTTAGCGGATCCTACGAGCAGTACTTC. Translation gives CASSLVSGSYEQYF.

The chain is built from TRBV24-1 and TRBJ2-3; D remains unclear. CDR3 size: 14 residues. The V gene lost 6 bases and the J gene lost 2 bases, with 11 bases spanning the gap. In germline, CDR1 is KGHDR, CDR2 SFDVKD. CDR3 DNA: TGTGCCACCAGTCACGATCGCTACACAGATACGCAGTATTTT. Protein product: CATSHDRYTDTQYF.

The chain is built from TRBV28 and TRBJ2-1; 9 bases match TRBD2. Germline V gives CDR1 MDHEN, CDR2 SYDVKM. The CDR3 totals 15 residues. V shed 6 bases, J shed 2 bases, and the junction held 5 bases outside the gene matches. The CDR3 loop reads CASRVSGGTYNEQFF. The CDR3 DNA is TGTGCCAGCAGGGTTAGCGGGGGAACCTACAATGAGCAGTTCTTC.